This is a list of T cell receptor beta chains from one sample in a study of T cell responses to AZD1222 COVID-19 vaccine. Only in-frame clones appear in the TCRdb table, and some are missing; sequencing was by immunoSEQ multiplex PCR. The profile shows 140,000 to 150,000 clones, roughly four fifths of them singletons. The specimen was peripheral blood, collected on day 0 of MenACWY control vaccination. The receptor set was obtained from an adult in good health. The CDR3 runs from the conserved cysteine through the conserved F or W. A D gene is named only where the DNA matches it firmly. Not all rows give a size; the values are once, few, many and, for expanded clones, a class.

DNA | CDR3 | J | D | size | length | V
TGTGCCAGCAGCTCGGACGGGAACAATCAGCCCCAGCATTTT | CASSSDGNNQPQHF | TRBJ1-5 | . | . | 14 | TRBV5-4
TGTGCCAGCAGCTTAGGACAGGGGAAAGATACGCAGTATTTT | CASSLGQGKDTQYF | TRBJ2-3 | TRBD1 | . | 14 | TRBV7-9
TGTGCCAGCAGCTTGTTTGCAGGGCCCAATTATAGCAATCAGCCCCAGCATTTT | CASSLFAGPNYSNQPQHF | TRBJ1-5 | . | . | 18 | TRBV5-5
TGTGCCAGCAGCTTAGTGGGCGCCGGGGAGCTGTTTTTT | CASSLVGAGELFF | TRBJ2-2 | . | few | 13 | TRBV7-6
TGTGCCAGCAGCTTTAGCGGGGGGGCTGGTGGTGAGCAGTTCTTC | CASSFSGGAGGEQFF | TRBJ2-1 | TRBD2 | . | 15 | TRBV11-3
TGTGCCAGCAGTGAAACCTTACGGACACCCCTCCACTTT | CASSETLRTPLHF | TRBJ1-6 | . | . | 13 | TRBV6-1
TGTGCCATCGGTCTTGATAACGACAATGAGCAGTTCTTC | CAIGLDNDNEQFF | TRBJ2-1 | . | . | 13 | TRBV10-3
TGTGCCAGCACCCATGAGAGGGCGGTCAGCAAGAATGAAAAACTGTTTTTT | CASTHERAVSKNEKLFF | TRBJ1-4 | . | . | 17 | TRBV2
TGTGCCAGCAGCGAGGGGGGGACAAATGAAAAACTGTTTTTT | CASSEGGTNEKLFF | TRBJ1-4 | . | many | 14 | TRBV9
TGTGCCATCAGTGAGGGGCGGGGGGACACAGATACGCAGTATTTT | CAISEGRGDTDTQYF | TRBJ2-3 | TRBD2 | . | 15 | TRBV10-3